The 25 T cell receptor beta chains below come from one sample, sequenced in a study of T cells after yellow fever vaccination. MiXCR, run by TCRdb on the 5' RACE reads, gives a single entry per CDR3 protein. The sample includes fewer than 350,000 distinct CDR3 sequences, over 8% of them seen just once. The sequences come from PBMCs, collected on the day of the first yellow fever vaccination. These receptors came from a man younger than 30 who received the YFV17D yellow fever vaccine.

The rearrangement uses TRBV9 and TRBJ2-3, with 10 positions matching TRBD1. Germline V gene lookup returns CDR1 SGDLS and CDR2 YYNGEE. J lost 4 bases, V lost 3 bases, and 2 bases had no gene match. The CDR3 is made up of 14 amino acids. CDR3 loop: CASSADRGPDTQYF. The CDR3 DNA follows: TGTGCCAGCAGCGCCGACAGGGGGCCAGATACGCAGTATTTT.

The chain uses TRBV18 and TRBJ1-1; no firm D call. The CDR3 is made up of 14 amino acids. Deletions cut 3 bases from V and 5 bases from J, with 13 bases between. Germline-derived CDR1 and CDR2 are KGHSH and LQKENI. CDR3 loop: CASSPSTGGTEAFF. The CDR3 coding sequence is TGTGCCAGCTCACCTTCGACGGGCGGAACTGAAGCTTTCTTT.

At least ten counts were recorded for this clonotype. This chain connects TRBV7-2 to TRBJ2-7, with 11 positions matching TRBD2. V lost 5 bases and J lost 6; bases outside the gene matches: 9. The CDR3 spans 15 residues. Germline CDR1 is SGHTA and CDR2 is FQGNSA. This chain's CDR3 is CASSPGLAEALEQYF. CDR3 DNA sequence: TGTGCCAGCAGCCCGGGACTAGCGGAAGCCCTCGAGCAGTACTTC.

This chain uses TRBV29-1 with TRBJ1-2; a possible D gene is TRBD1 (5 bases). Trimming cost V 2 bases and J 0 bases, with 10 bases left between them. The germline CDR1 and CDR2 sequences are SQVTM and ANQGSEA. The CDR3 contains 14 residues. DNA for the CDR3: TGCAGCGTTGAACTGGGGGTGGCTAACTATGGCTACACCTTC. Its translation is CSVELGVANYGYTF.

The V gene is TRBV12-3 or TRBV12-4, the J gene TRBJ1-2; D not resolved. This CDR3 region has 14 residues. V was pared by 5 bases and J by 4 bases, with 14 bases between. CDR3 in DNA: TGTGCCAGCAGTGCCCAGGTTATTGGCTATGGCTACACCTTC. Translating it yields CASSAQVIGYGYTF.

The chain links TRBV7-9 to TRBJ1-1; D unclear. Germline values: CDR1 SEHNR, CDR2 FQNEAQ (reference sequence). The CDR3 runs 15 residues. Trimming removed 2 bases from V and 0 bases from J, with 10 bases in between. The CDR3 DNA is TGTGCCAGCAGCTTATACGGACGATTGAACACTGAAGCTTTCTTT. Translated: CASSLYGRLNTEAFF.

This clonotype has only one observation. A much bigger clone sits one base away, suggesting this may be a read error. This chain uses TRBV6-1 with TRBJ2-2; 7 nucleotides match TRBD1. This CDR3 has 15 amino acids. The ends lost 1 base at V and 9 bases at J; junction bases unmatched: 8. From germline, CDR1 is MNHNS and CDR2 SASEGT. The CDR3 reads CASSEEGAWTRELFF. The CDR3 DNA reads TGTGCCAGCAGTGAAGAGGGGGCGTGGACCAGGGAGCTGTTTTTT.

There are many counts of this clonotype. The chain recombines TRBV10-3 with TRBJ2-7, with 9 bases that match TRBD1. The CDR3 consists of 15 residues. CDR1 and CDR2 (germline): ENHRY, SYGVKD. V shed 5 bases, J shed 3 bases, and the junction held 8 bases outside the gene matches. DNA for the CDR3: TGTGCCATCAGTACCCCGGGACAGGGAAACTACGAGCAGTACTTC. Protein sequence: CAISTPGQGNYEQYF.

The sample holds a few counts of this clonotype. The chain links TRBV7-6 to TRBJ2-2; maybe TRBD1 (6 bases). Germline CDR1 is SGHVS and CDR2 is FNYEAQ. V shed 10 bases and J shed 1 base, with 16 bases lying between them. This CDR3 is 15 amino acids long. The CDR3 DNA reads as TGTGCCACCCCCGCGACAGGAGGGAACACCGGGGAGCTGTTTTTT. Encoded protein: CATPATGGNTGELFF.

This clonotype was observed a handful of times. V and J are TRBV18 and TRBJ2-2; D is ambiguous. The germline gives CDR1 KGHSH, CDR2 LQKENI. The length of the CDR3 is 15 residues. Trimming removed 5 bases from V and 0 bases from J, with 10 bases in between. CDR3 nucleotide sequence: TGTGCCAGCTCATCAATTGGCGCGAACACCGGGGAGCTGTTTTTT. Translated: CASSSIGANTGELFF.

This clonotype was found a few times. The V and J genes are TRBV10-3 and TRBJ2-1; 12 bases align to TRBD2. This CDR3 has 14 residues. Trimming at V came to 10 bases and at J to 5 bases, leaving 6 bases not matched to a gene. CDR1 is ENHRY and CDR2 is SYGVKD in the germline V gene. CDR3 residues: CASLGLAGNNEQFF. The CDR3 region has the DNA TGTGCCAGCCTAGGACTAGCGGGAAACAATGAGCAGTTCTTC.

The chain uses TRBV6-5 and TRBJ2-5; perhaps TRBD2 as D (7 bases). This CDR3 is 19 amino acids long. The germline V gene has CDR1 MNHEY and CDR2 SVGAGI. The ends were cut back, 0 bases at V and 2 bases at J, with 22 bases in the middle. The CDR3 reads CASSYSTSSLRGAQETQYF. The CDR3 bases are TGTGCCAGCAGTTACTCGACGTCTTCTCTCCGGGGGGCACAAGAGACCCAGTACTTC.

This clonotype showed up just a few times. V and J are TRBV7-2 and TRBJ2-5; D is perhaps TRBD2 (5 bases). Germline CDR1 reads SGHTA; CDR2 reads FQGNSA. The CDR3 has 21 amino acids. With 5 bases removed from V and 1 base from J, the gap between germline ends came to 32 bases. The CDR3 loop is CASSLPGLGNMDLLTQETQYF. In DNA, the CDR3 is TGTGCCAGCAGCCTACCGGGGTTGGGGAACATGGACCTCCTAACCCAAGAGACCCAGTACTTC. The whole variable domain, filled in from reference TRBV7-2 and TRBJ2-5, reads GAGVSQSPSNKVTEKGKDVELRCDPISGHTALYWYRQSLGQGLEFLIYFQGNSAPDKSGLPSDRFSAERTGGSVSTLTIQRTQQEDSAVYLCASSLPGLGNMDLLTQETQYFGPGTRLLVL.

CDR3 in DNA: TGTGCCAGCAGTTTATCAAGACAGAATCAGCCCCAGCATTTT. The encoded protein is CASSLSRQNQPQHF. This chain joins TRBV27 and TRBJ1-5; D perhaps matches TRBD1 (5 bases). Trimming stripped 0 bases from V and 4 bases from J, with 7 bases between. CDR1 is MNHEY and CDR2 is SMNVEV in the germline V gene (reference sequence). CDR3 length: 14 amino acids.

This clonotype has just a few counts. This chain links TRBV13 with TRBJ2-5; D might be TRBD2 (5 bases). Germline lookup yields CDR1 PRHDT and CDR2 FYEKMQ (reference sequence). With 4 bases removed from V and 5 bases from J, the gap between germline ends came to 17 bases. There are 15 residues in the CDR3. The CDR3 reads CASSSTSASWETQYF. In nucleotides, the CDR3 is TGTGCCAGCAGCTCGACGTCGGCTAGCTGGGAGACCCAGTACTTC.

This clonotype was counted only a few times. V usage is TRBV5-8 and J usage is TRBJ2-2, with a possible D match to TRBD2 (6 bases). CDR3 length: 15 residues. Trimming cost V 0 bases and J 6 bases, with 12 bases left between them. The germline V gene encodes CDR1 SGHTS and CDR2 YDEGEE. The CDR3 bases are TGTGCCAGCAGCTTGGATGGGCGGGGTTCCGGGGAGCTGTTTTTT. Protein sequence: CASSLDGRGSGELFF. The variable domain in full, completed from reference TRBV5-8 and TRBJ2-2, reads EAGVTQSPTHLIKTRGQQATLRCSPISGHTSVYWYQQALGLGLQFLLWYDEGEERNRGNFPPRFSGRQFPNYSSELNVNALELEDSALYLCASSLDGRGSGELFFGEGSRLTVL.

This clonotype was observed many times. This chain links TRBV20-1 with TRBJ2-5; TRBD2 matches at 10 bases. CDR3 size: 15 residues. V was clipped by 3 bases and J by 2 bases; unmatched bases: 6. Germline V gives CDR1 DFQATT, CDR2 SNEGSKA (reference sequence). The CDR3 loop is CSASFSGGLQETQYF. The CDR3 nucleotides read TGCAGTGCTAGTTTTAGCGGGGGGCTTCAAGAGACCCAGTACTTC.

This clonotype was detected ten times or more. The CDR3 protein is CASSQLAGGRDTQYF. CDR3 nucleotide sequence: TGTGCCAGCAGCCAGCTAGCGGGGGGGCGAGATACGCAGTATTTT. The genes are TRBV5-6 and TRBJ2-3; the match to TRBD2 covers 12 bases. J lost 5 bases, V lost 4 bases, and 5 bases had no gene match. There are 15 residues in the CDR3. Germline CDR1 SGHDT, CDR2 YYEEEE. Using reference TRBV5-6 and TRBJ2-3 for the parts outside the CDR3, the full variable domain is DAGVTQSPTHLIKTRGQQVTLRCSPKSGHDTVSWYQQALGQGPQFIFQYYEEEERQRGNFPDRFSGHQFPNYSSELNVNALLLGDSALYLCASSQLAGGRDTQYFGPGTRLTVL.

This clonotype was detected a few times. The chain recombines TRBV4-1 with TRBJ1-5; D is possibly TRBD1 (6 bases). Per the germline V gene, CDR1 is MGHRA and CDR2 is YSYEKL. V shed 2 bases and J shed 4 bases, with 9 bases lying between them. This CDR3 region has 14 residues. The CDR3 nucleotides are TGCGCCAGCAGCCAAAACAGGGTAAATCAGCCCCAGCATTTT. It encodes CASSQNRVNQPQHF.

This clonotype was detected a few times. The chain links TRBV12-3 or TRBV12-4 to TRBJ2-7, with D perhaps TRBD2 (5 bases). Trimming removed 2 bases at V and 5 bases at J, with 13 bases between. CDR3 length: 14 residues. Written as DNA, the CDR3 is TGTGCCAGCAGTTTAATCGGGTCTAGCAACGAGCAGTACTTC. Encoded protein: CASSLIGSSNEQYF.

The chain combines TRBV12-3 or TRBV12-4 with TRBJ2-2, with 7 bases lining up with TRBD2. The CDR3 consists of 14 residues. The junction had 6 bases not matched to a gene; V was cut back by 6 bases and J by 5 bases. CDR3 DNA: TGTGCCAGCAGGGAGCGGGGTTGGACCGGGGAGCTGTTTTTT. It yields the protein CASRERGWTGELFF.

The V gene is TRBV3-1, the J gene TRBJ2-3, with D perhaps TRBD1 or TRBD2 (6 bases each). The CDR3 spans 15 residues. Trimming took 4 bases from V and 7 from J, leaving 18 bases between them. Per germline, CDR1 LGHDT and CDR2 YNNKEL (reference sequence). The CDR3 loop reads CASSPPQSGANTQYF. The CDR3 DNA follows: TGTGCCAGCAGCCCCCCCCAGTCGGGGGCGAATACGCAGTATTTT.

This clonotype showed up just a few times. V gene TRBV4-3 combines with J gene TRBJ2-5, with TRBD2 identical over 14 bases. The V gene's germline CDR1 is LGHNA and CDR2 YSLEER. The CDR3 has 16 amino acids. Trimming cost V 4 bases and J 7 bases; bases outside gene matches: 8. The CDR3 loop is CASSLETSGGAVTQYF. CDR3 DNA sequence: TGCGCCAGCAGCCTGGAGACTAGCGGGGGGGCGGTGACCCAGTACTTC.

In its sample, this clonotype was seen a few times. V is TRBV28 and J is TRBJ2-7, with a weak D call TRBD2 (5 bases). Germline CDR1 is MDHEN and CDR2 is SYDVKM. CDR3 length: 15 amino acids. The V and J ends lost 5 bases and 2 bases respectively, with 16 bases between them. CDR3 sequence: CASSPRGRGTYEQYV. The DNA for the CDR3 is TGTGCCAGCAGTCCCCGTGGGAGAGGGACCTACGAGCAGTACGTC.

The chain has TRBV5-1 and TRBJ2-5, with D tentatively TRBD1 (6 bases). Germline CDR1 and CDR2: SGHRS and YFSETQ. V gave up 4 bases and J gave up 0 bases, with 10 bases separating them. The CDR3 contains 14 residues. In nucleotides, the CDR3 is TGCGCCAGCAGCCCACAGGGTAACCAAGAGACCCAGTACTTC. This codes for CASSPQGNQETQYF.